A selection of T cell receptor beta chains follows, all from one sample in a study of blood T cell repertoires in COVID-19. Method: immunoSEQ multiplex PCR; TCRdb's copy keeps in-frame clones and lacks some. The sample gives a few hundred thousand clones, approximately 90% of which show up once; roughly an eighth is in the top ten. The sample taken for sequencing was peripheral blood. The receptors derive from a woman aged 60-75 years with acute or convalescent COVID-19. Each CDR3 is given with its conserved first and last residue. D genes are given only for firm matches. Clone sizes are given selectively: once, few, many, or a class where the clone is expanded.

j_call: TRBJ2-2
cdr3_length: 16
clone_size: NA
d_call: TRBD1
v_call: TRBV30
cdr3_aa: CAWSVRTGWYTGELFF
cdr3_nt: TGTGCCTGGAGTGTACGGACAGGGTGGTACACCGGGGAGCTGTTTTTT

j_call: TRBJ1-1
cdr3_length: 15
clone_size: NA
d_call: NA
v_call: TRBV5-1
cdr3_aa: CASSLNLDASTEAFF
cdr3_nt: TGCGCCAGCAGCTTGAATCTAGACGCTAGCACTGAAGCTTTCTTT

j_call: TRBJ2-5
cdr3_length: 14
clone_size: NA
d_call: NA
v_call: TRBV6-5
cdr3_aa: CASSYSTRGETQYF
cdr3_nt: TGTGCCAGCAGTTACTCGACTAGGGGTGAGACCCAGTACTTC

j_call: TRBJ2-5
cdr3_length: 15
clone_size: NA
d_call: NA
v_call: TRBV27
cdr3_aa: CASNVAGARRETQYF
cdr3_nt: TGTGCCAGCAATGTCGCGGGGGCTCGGAGAGAGACCCAGTACTTC

j_call: TRBJ1-1
cdr3_length: 14
clone_size: NA
d_call: NA
v_call: TRBV28
cdr3_aa: CASSSLHTGTEAFF
cdr3_nt: TGTGCCAGCAGTTCCCTCCACACGGGGACTGAAGCTTTCTTT

j_call: TRBJ1-6
cdr3_length: 13
clone_size: NA
d_call: NA
v_call: TRBV7-9
cdr3_aa: CASSLDGNSPLHF
cdr3_nt: TGTGCCAGCAGCTTAGACGGGAATTCACCCCTCCACTTT

j_call: TRBJ2-2
cdr3_length: 14
clone_size: NA
d_call: NA
v_call: TRBV28
cdr3_aa: CASRGGLNTGELFF
cdr3_nt: TGTGCCAGCAGGGGGGGACTCAACACCGGGGAGCTGTTTTTT

j_call: TRBJ1-6
cdr3_length: 15
clone_size: few
d_call: NA
v_call: TRBV7-8
cdr3_aa: CASSRRGGAGSPLHF
cdr3_nt: TGTGCCAGCAGTCGTAGAGGGGGGGCTGGGTCACCCCTCCACTTT

j_call: TRBJ1-4
cdr3_length: 16
clone_size: NA
d_call: TRBD1
v_call: TRBV7-8
cdr3_aa: CASSLDKQGAYEKLFF
cdr3_nt: TGTGCCAGCAGCTTAGATAAGCAGGGGGCGTATGAAAAACTGTTTTTT

j_call: TRBJ1-1
cdr3_length: 13
clone_size: NA
d_call: NA
v_call: TRBV3-1/TRBV3-2
cdr3_aa: CAGNGRYDTEAFF
cdr3_nt: TGTGCCGGAAACGGCAGGTATGACACTGAAGCTTTCTTT

j_call: TRBJ2-1
cdr3_length: 13
clone_size: NA
d_call: TRBD2
v_call: TRBV7-9
cdr3_aa: CASSFLAGYEQFF
cdr3_nt: TGTGCCAGCAGCTTCCTAGCGGGATATGAGCAGTTCTTC

j_call: TRBJ1-1
cdr3_length: 13
clone_size: NA
d_call: NA
v_call: TRBV9
cdr3_aa: CASSEQATPQAFF
cdr3_nt: TGTGCCAGCAGCGAACAGGCCACACCCCAAGCTTTCTTT

j_call: TRBJ2-7
cdr3_length: 15
clone_size: NA
d_call: TRBD1
v_call: TRBV14
cdr3_aa: CASSQPGQGRYEQYF
cdr3_nt: TGTGCCAGCAGCCAGCCGGGACAGGGACGCTACGAGCAGTACTTC

j_call: TRBJ1-1
cdr3_length: 15
clone_size: once
d_call: NA
v_call: TRBV9
cdr3_aa: CASSVGPGAFTEAFF
cdr3_nt: TGTGCCAGCAGCGTAGGTCCAGGGGCGTTCACTGAAGCTTTCTTT

j_call: TRBJ2-3
cdr3_length: 15
clone_size: NA
d_call: NA
v_call: TRBV7-9
cdr3_aa: CASSALGTTTDTQYF
cdr3_nt: TGTGCCAGCAGCGCCCTGGGGACAACCACAGATACGCAGTATTTT

j_call: TRBJ2-3
cdr3_length: 17
clone_size: NA
d_call: TRBD2
v_call: TRBV10-3
cdr3_aa: CAISEMKGRGSTDTQYF
cdr3_nt: TGTGCCATCAGTGAAATGAAGGGGCGGGGGAGCACAGATACGCAGTATTTT

j_call: TRBJ1-1
cdr3_length: 15
clone_size: NA
d_call: NA
v_call: TRBV2
cdr3_aa: CASSSQGLMNTEAFF
cdr3_nt: TGTGCCAGCAGTTCCCAGGGCCTTATGAACACTGAAGCTTTCTTT

j_call: TRBJ1-1
cdr3_length: 13
clone_size: NA
d_call: NA
v_call: TRBV29-1
cdr3_aa: CSFIQGSYTEAFF
cdr3_nt: TGCAGCTTTATCCAGGGGTCCTACACTGAAGCTTTCTTT

j_call: TRBJ1-1
cdr3_length: 16
clone_size: NA
d_call: TRBD1
v_call: TRBV2
cdr3_aa: CASSRAKGTGGTEAFF
cdr3_nt: TGTGCCAGCAGTAGAGCCAAAGGGACAGGGGGCACTGAAGCTTTCTTT

j_call: TRBJ1-1
cdr3_length: 13
clone_size: NA
d_call: NA
v_call: TRBV9
cdr3_aa: CASSVGGRTEAFF
cdr3_nt: TGTGCCAGCAGCGTCGGGGGGCGAACTGAAGCTTTCTTT

j_call: TRBJ2-5
cdr3_length: 17
clone_size: NA
d_call: TRBD2
v_call: TRBV27
cdr3_aa: CASSLRTSGRSLETQYF
cdr3_nt: TGTGCCAGCAGTCTACGGACTAGCGGGAGGTCCTTGGAGACCCAGTACTTC

j_call: TRBJ2-7
cdr3_length: 18
clone_size: once
d_call: TRBD2
v_call: TRBV28
cdr3_aa: CASSSFSLYGLAGNEQYF
cdr3_nt: TGTGCCAGCAGTAGTTTCAGCTTATATGGACTAGCGGGAAACGAGCAGTACTTC

j_call: TRBJ1-1
cdr3_length: 16
clone_size: NA
d_call: TRBD1
v_call: TRBV19
cdr3_aa: CASKPAHRGRNTEAFF
cdr3_nt: TGTGCCAGTAAGCCGGCTCACAGGGGCCGGAACACTGAAGCTTTCTTT

j_call: TRBJ1-2
cdr3_length: 14
clone_size: NA
d_call: NA
v_call: TRBV5-1
cdr3_aa: CASSLGQTIRGYTF
cdr3_nt: TGCGCCAGCAGCTTAGGACAGACGATACGGGGCTACACCTTC

j_call: TRBJ1-2
cdr3_length: 15
clone_size: NA
d_call: NA
v_call: TRBV11-2
cdr3_aa: CASSPGQFLNYGYTF
cdr3_nt: TGTGCCAGCAGCCCCGGACAGTTCCTAAACTATGGCTACACCTTC

j_call: TRBJ1-1
cdr3_length: 14
clone_size: NA
d_call: NA
v_call: TRBV7-2
cdr3_aa: CASSLVPTSTEAFF
cdr3_nt: TGTGCCAGCAGCTTAGTCCCAACAAGCACTGAAGCTTTCTTT

j_call: TRBJ1-3
cdr3_length: 15
clone_size: NA
d_call: NA
v_call: TRBV29-1
cdr3_aa: CSVEEGRSSGNTIYF
cdr3_nt: TGCAGCGTTGAGGAGGGGCGAAGCTCTGGAAACACCATATATTTT

j_call: TRBJ1-1
cdr3_length: 13
clone_size: once
d_call: NA
v_call: TRBV28
cdr3_aa: CASSFWGSAEAFF
cdr3_nt: TGTGCCAGCAGTTTTTGGGGCTCGGCTGAAGCTTTCTTT

j_call: TRBJ2-5
cdr3_length: 17
clone_size: NA
d_call: TRBD2
v_call: TRBV7-2
cdr3_aa: CASSSTRLAGGPETQYF
cdr3_nt: TGTGCCAGCAGCTCAACTCGACTAGCGGGGGGGCCAGAGACCCAGTACTTC

j_call: TRBJ1-2
cdr3_length: 14
clone_size: NA
d_call: NA
v_call: TRBV28
cdr3_aa: CASRVPGLNYGYTF
cdr3_nt: TGTGCCAGCAGGGTCCCAGGGTTAAACTATGGCTACACCTTC

j_call: TRBJ2-5
cdr3_length: 16
clone_size: NA
d_call: TRBD2
v_call: TRBV25-1
cdr3_aa: CASSPGLAGGLETQYF
cdr3_nt: TGTGCCAGCAGCCCGGGACTAGCGGGGGGGTTGGAGACCCAGTACTTC

j_call: TRBJ1-1
cdr3_length: 13
clone_size: NA
d_call: TRBD1
v_call: TRBV19
cdr3_aa: CASSPTGTAEAFF
cdr3_nt: TGTGCCAGTAGTCCGACAGGGACGGCTGAAGCTTTCTTT

j_call: TRBJ1-6
cdr3_length: 14
clone_size: few
d_call: NA
v_call: TRBV5-8
cdr3_aa: CASSSRGPNSPLHF
cdr3_nt: TGTGCCAGCAGCAGTCGGGGTCCGAATTCACCCCTCCACTTT

j_call: TRBJ1-1
cdr3_length: 15
clone_size: NA
d_call: TRBD1
v_call: TRBV6-5
cdr3_aa: CASSRGTAMNTEAFF
cdr3_nt: TGTGCCAGCAGCCGCGGGACAGCAATGAACACTGAAGCTTTCTTT

j_call: TRBJ1-6
cdr3_length: 14
clone_size: NA
d_call: TRBD1
v_call: TRBV18
cdr3_aa: CASSPDRVLSPLHF
cdr3_nt: TGTGCCAGCTCCCCGGACAGGGTACTGTCACCCCTCCACTTT

j_call: TRBJ1-3
cdr3_length: 15
clone_size: NA
d_call: NA
v_call: TRBV6-5
cdr3_aa: CASTSSGSSGNTIYF
cdr3_nt: TGTGCCAGCACCTCCTCGGGGTCGTCTGGAAACACCATATATTTT

j_call: TRBJ2-2
cdr3_length: 14
clone_size: NA
d_call: TRBD2
v_call: TRBV19
cdr3_aa: CASSIDGGAGELFF
cdr3_nt: TGTGCCAGTAGTATAGATGGGGGGGCCGGGGAGCTGTTTTTT

j_call: TRBJ2-7
cdr3_length: 15
clone_size: NA
d_call: TRBD1
v_call: TRBV4-1
cdr3_aa: CASSQVRDRYEVQYF
cdr3_nt: TGCGCCAGCAGCCAAGTCCGGGACAGATATGAAGTGCAGTACTTC

j_call: TRBJ1-4
cdr3_length: 15
clone_size: once
d_call: TRBD1
v_call: TRBV7-8
cdr3_aa: CASSSDRATNEKLFF
cdr3_nt: TGTGCCAGCAGCTCGGACAGGGCAACTAATGAAAAACTGTTTTTT

j_call: TRBJ2-1
cdr3_length: 17
clone_size: NA
d_call: TRBD2
v_call: TRBV5-1
cdr3_aa: CASSLVSGGFSYNEQFF
cdr3_nt: TGCGCCAGCAGCTTGGTTAGCGGGGGGTTCTCCTACAATGAGCAGTTCTTC

j_call: TRBJ2-7
cdr3_length: 15
clone_size: once
d_call: NA
v_call: TRBV19
cdr3_aa: CASSISSGISYEQYF
cdr3_nt: TGTGCCAGTAGTATTAGTAGCGGCATATCCTACGAGCAGTACTTC

j_call: TRBJ1-5
cdr3_length: 17
clone_size: NA
d_call: NA
v_call: TRBV27
cdr3_aa: CASSSNGHPDFHQPQHF
cdr3_nt: TGTGCCAGCAGCTCTAACGGACACCCAGACTTTCATCAGCCCCAGCATTTT

j_call: TRBJ2-3
cdr3_length: 16
clone_size: NA
d_call: TRBD2
v_call: TRBV27
cdr3_aa: CASSLWLAGGTDTQYF
cdr3_nt: TGTGCCAGCAGTTTATGGCTAGCGGGCGGCACAGATACGCAGTATTTT

j_call: TRBJ2-5
cdr3_length: 13
clone_size: NA
d_call: NA
v_call: TRBV19
cdr3_aa: CASRSGHQETQYF
cdr3_nt: TGTGCCAGTCGTTCGGGTCACCAAGAGACCCAGTACTTC

j_call: TRBJ1-1
cdr3_length: 14
clone_size: NA
d_call: NA
v_call: TRBV4-1
cdr3_aa: CASRSVRAGTEAFF
cdr3_nt: TGCGCCAGCAGGTCTGTGAGGGCGGGCACTGAAGCTTTCTTT

j_call: TRBJ1-1
cdr3_length: 16
clone_size: NA
d_call: NA
v_call: TRBV5-1
cdr3_aa: CASSLDPGLGNTEAFF
cdr3_nt: TGCGCCAGCAGCTTGGATCCGGGACTCGGGAACACTGAAGCTTTCTTT

j_call: TRBJ2-5
cdr3_length: 12
clone_size: NA
d_call: NA
v_call: TRBV18
cdr3_aa: CASSPGGETQYF
cdr3_nt: TGTGCCAGCTCACCAGGGGGGGAGACCCAGTACTTC

j_call: TRBJ2-3
cdr3_length: 17
clone_size: NA
d_call: TRBD2
v_call: TRBV2
cdr3_aa: CASSPLPRDRGADTQYF
cdr3_nt: TGTGCCAGCAGCCCTCTTCCCCGGGACCGGGGGGCAGATACGCAGTATTTT

j_call: TRBJ1-3
cdr3_length: 18
clone_size: NA
d_call: NA
v_call: TRBV4-1
cdr3_aa: CASSKDPRGLVAGNTIYF
cdr3_nt: TGCGCCAGCAGCAAAGACCCCCGGGGGTTAGTTGCTGGAAACACCATATATTTT

j_call: TRBJ1-1
cdr3_length: 14
clone_size: few
d_call: NA
v_call: TRBV19
cdr3_aa: CASSMGHMNTEAFF
cdr3_nt: TGTGCCAGTAGTATGGGACACATGAACACTGAAGCTTTCTTT

j_call: TRBJ1-5
cdr3_length: 15
clone_size: NA
d_call: TRBD1
v_call: TRBV6-2/TRBV6-3
cdr3_aa: CASSYRGQGNQPQHF
cdr3_nt: TGTGCCAGCAGTTACCGGGGACAGGGCAATCAGCCCCAGCATTTT

j_call: TRBJ1-2
cdr3_length: 13
clone_size: NA
d_call: NA
v_call: TRBV28
cdr3_aa: CASASGKRYGYTF
cdr3_nt: TGTGCCAGTGCCTCAGGGAAACGGTATGGCTACACCTTC

j_call: TRBJ2-7
cdr3_length: 12
clone_size: once
d_call: TRBD1
v_call: TRBV10-3
cdr3_aa: CAISNRQGAWYF
cdr3_nt: TGTGCCATCAGTAACCGACAGGGGGCATGGTACTTC

j_call: TRBJ1-5
cdr3_length: 17
clone_size: NA
d_call: NA
v_call: TRBV5-6
cdr3_aa: CASRRASLRRGNQPQHF
cdr3_nt: TGTGCCAGCAGAAGAGCGTCCTTGAGGAGGGGCAATCAGCCCCAGCATTTT

j_call: TRBJ1-4
cdr3_length: 16
clone_size: NA
d_call: TRBD1
v_call: TRBV29-1
cdr3_aa: CSATSTGDPTNEKLFF
cdr3_nt: TGCAGCGCTACTTCGACAGGGGACCCAACTAATGAAAAACTGTTTTTT

j_call: TRBJ2-7
cdr3_length: 14
clone_size: NA
d_call: TRBD2
v_call: TRBV6-5
cdr3_aa: CASMGSGRIHEQYF
cdr3_nt: TGTGCCAGCATGGGTAGCGGGAGGATCCACGAGCAGTACTTC

j_call: TRBJ2-1
cdr3_length: 15
clone_size: NA
d_call: TRBD1
v_call: TRBV15
cdr3_aa: CATSRKRDSGNEQFF
cdr3_nt: TGTGCCACCAGCAGGAAGAGGGACAGTGGGAATGAGCAGTTCTTC